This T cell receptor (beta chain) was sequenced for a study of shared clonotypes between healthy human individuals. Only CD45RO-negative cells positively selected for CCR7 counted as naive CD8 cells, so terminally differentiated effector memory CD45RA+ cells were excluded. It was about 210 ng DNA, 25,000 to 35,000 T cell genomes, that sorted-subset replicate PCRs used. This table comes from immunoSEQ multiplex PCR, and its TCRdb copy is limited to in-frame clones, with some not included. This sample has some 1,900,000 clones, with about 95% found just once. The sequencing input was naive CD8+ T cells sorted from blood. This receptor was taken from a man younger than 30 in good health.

This chain's CDR3 is CASSLGYGGSYEQYF. DNA of the CDR3: TGTGCCAGCAGCTTAGGATATGGGGGGTCCTACGAGCAGTACTTC. This chain links TRBV13 with TRBJ2-7; possible D gene TRBD2, 6 bases. Between the trimmed V and J ends, which lost 0 bases and 1 base, there was a span of 10 bases. The CDR3 consists of 15 residues. Germline-derived CDR1 and CDR2 are PRHDT and FYEKMQ (reference sequence).